The 7 T cell receptor beta chains given below trace back to one sample, sequenced in a study of blood T cells in healthy people across ages. The second PCR ran about 6 to 12 cycles with a sample-barcoded 5' primer and J-beta primers. TCRdb reprocessed the 5' RACE reads with MiXCR, giving one entry per CDR3 protein. The sample yields fewer than 800,000 distinct CDR3 sequences, 32% seen once. The specimen sequenced was blood. All receptors derive from a woman aged 80 or over in good health.

Comment on this clonotype: One base away lies a much larger clone, so this may be a sequencing read error. This chain links TRBV2 with TRBJ2-1; TRBD2 is a possible D gene (5 bases). Germline CDR1 and CDR2: SNHLY and FYNNEI. This CDR3 region has 15 residues. The V gene lost 7 bases and the J gene lost 6 bases, with 19 bases spanning the gap. This CDR3 is CASKVTQAGSNEQFF. DNA for the CDR3: TGTGCCAGCAAAGTGACGCAGGCGGGTAGCAATGAGCAGTTCTTC.

This clonotype has just a few counts. In DNA, the CDR3 is TGTGCCTGGAGTCGGAGGGGAGCCGGGGAGCTGTTTTTT. Its translation: CAWSRRGAGELFF. The chain combines TRBV30 with TRBJ2-2; the D gene is possibly TRBD2 (6 bases). Trimming pared 2 bases from V and 6 bases from J, leaving 10 bases between. Germline CDR1 and CDR2: GTSNPN and SVGIG (reference sequence). The CDR3 has 13 residues.

This clonotype showed up many times. The chain couples TRBV6-2 or TRBV6-3 to TRBJ2-7; 12 bases align to TRBD1. Per the germline V gene, CDR1 is MNHEY and CDR2 is SVGEGT. The CDR3 consists of 14 residues. The ends lost 6 bases at V and 6 bases at J; junction bases unmatched: 6. The CDR3 DNA sequence: TGTGCCAGCAGCCGGGACAGGGGGCTTCTCGAGCAGTACTTC. Protein product: CASSRDRGLLEQYF.

In this sample, this clonotype turned up many times. The V call is TRBV18, the J call TRBJ2-1, with TRBD1 as a possible D gene (6 bases). From germline, CDR1 is KGHSH and CDR2 LQKENI. The ends were cut back, 2 bases at V and 7 bases at J, with 18 bases in the middle. CDR3 size: 16 residues. The CDR3, as DNA: TGTGCCAGCTCACCATCGACCCCCAACAGGGATAATGAGCAGTTCTTC. Encoded protein: CASSPSTPNRDNEQFF.

As regards this clonotype: A read error may be the cause here, since a much bigger clone is one base away. V gene TRBV27 combines with J gene TRBJ1-1, with a weak D call TRBD1 (5 bases). Germline V gene lookup returns CDR1 MNHEY and CDR2 SMNVEV (reference sequence). The CDR3 spans 14 residues. V lost 7 bases and J 2 bases, leaving 14 bases between the germline ends. CDR3 protein: CASKYIDRNTEAFF. The CDR3 region has the DNA TGTGCCAGCAAATATATCGACAGAAACACTGAAGCTTTCTTT.

With respect to this clonotype: A read error may be the cause here, since a much bigger clone is one base away. V and J are TRBV30 and TRBJ2-1, with TRBD2 as a possible D gene (6 bases). CDR1 GTSNPN and CDR2 SVGIG come from the germline V gene (reference sequence). The CDR3 is 14 residues long. Here the CDR3 reads CAWSTRSGGNELFF. CDR3 coding DNA: TGTGCCTGGAGTACCCGATCTGGGGGGAATGAGCTGTTCTTC.

V gene TRBV30 combines with J gene TRBJ2-5, with 7 bases matching TRBD2. The CDR3 totals 13 residues. The germline V gene encodes CDR1 GTSNPN and CDR2 SVGIG (reference sequence). V dropped 2 bases and J dropped 11; count of bases not matched to a gene: 11. The DNA for the CDR3 is TGTGCCTGGAGTCCAACGGGAGGAAATGAGCAGTACTTC. It is translated as CAWSPTGGNEQYF.